These 28 T cell receptor beta chains came from one sample sequenced in a study of CD8+CD57+ T cells in acquired aplastic anemia. According to the study, genomic DNA was the template for TCR beta VDJ and CDR3 profiling. TCRdb passed the reads through MiXCR, listing each CDR3 protein once. The sample includes roughly 250,000 distinct CDR3 sequences, approximately 86% of them seen just once. Patients selected for sequencing had displayed CD8+CD57+ cell expansion by flow cytometry. Specimen: sorted CD4+, CD8+, or CD8+CD57+ T cells (not recorded which) from PBMCs. The receptors come from a human donor with aplastic anemia.

The chain combines TRBV7-2 with TRBJ1-6, with D possibly TRBD1 on 6 matching bases. Germline V gives CDR1 SGHTA, CDR2 FQGNSA. The CDR3 loop spans 15 amino acids. Deletions cut 1 base from V and 19 bases from J, with 23 bases between. DNA for the CDR3: TGTGCCAGCAGCTTAGTTGGCTGGCAGGGGTGGGGCAGACACTTT. Its protein product is CASSLVGWQGWGRHF.

The chain has TRBV7-2 and TRBJ2-5; D is possibly TRBD2 (6 bases). Between the trimmed V and J ends, which lost 3 bases and 13 bases, there was a span of 24 bases. The CDR3 length is 15 residues. CDR1 is SGHTA and CDR2 is FQGNSA in the germline V gene. CDR3 in amino acids: CASSFHQGGKAPSYF. CDR3 sequence (DNA): TGTGCCAGCAGCTTTCATCAAGGCGGGAAAGCGCCTTCGTACTTC.

V and J are TRBV9 and TRBJ2-1; no clear D. V lost 3 bases to trimming and J lost 15 bases, with 19 bases between them. CDR3 length equals 13 residues. Germline-derived CDR1 and CDR2 are SGDLS and YYNGEE. Here the CDR3 reads CASSDGWIHKPFF. In nucleotides, the CDR3 is TGTGCCAGCAGCGATGGGTGGATACATAAGCCGTTCTTC.

Concerning this clonotype: This is likely a read error, given that the CDR3 carries no conserved phenylalanine or tryptophan at its end. The limits of the CDR3 on the DNA are not certain, so only TCRdb's listed CDR3 is given. V is TRBV7-9 and J is TRBJ2-3; the table names TRBD2, a call not compared with the DNA. Looked up from germline, CDR1 is SEHNR and CDR2 is FQNEAQ (reference sequence). The CDR3 spans 13 amino acids, including both terminal residues. This CDR3 is CASGEAGGDDTQY.

As regards this clonotype: The junction departs from the called germline gene at one end, perhaps through a read error. The chain carries TRBV19 and TRBJ1-1; D call uncertain. CDR1 is LNHDA, CDR2 SQIVND, per germline (reference sequence). The length of the CDR3 is 15 residues. Here the CDR3 DNA reads TGTGCCAGCAGCATAGCTCGCGCAGCCTACACTGAAGAGTTCTTC. This sequence encodes CASSIARAAYTEEFF.

This clonotype was detected many times. CDR3 residues: CASSYGGEGYTF. In DNA, the CDR3 is TGTGCCAGCAGTTACGGGGGAGAGGGCTACACCTTC. This chain connects TRBV6-5 to TRBJ1-2; a possible D gene is TRBD1 (5 bases). This CDR3 has 12 residues. Germline V CDR1 and CDR2: MNHEY, SVGAGI. The V and J ends lost 2 bases and 8 bases respectively, with 9 bases between them.

Worth noting for this clonotype: One junction end does not reproduce the germline sequence, and a read error may be involved. This rearrangement joins TRBV2 to TRBJ1-1; tentatively, D is TRBD1 (5 bases). From germline, CDR1 is SNHLY and CDR2 FYNNEI. The CDR3 consists of 12 residues. DNA for the CDR3: TGTGCCAGCAGTTACCTGGGGACTGAAGATTTGTTT. Translated, it gives CASSYLGTEDLF.

With regard to this clonotype: The germline gene is not matched at one end of the junction; a read error may be the cause. The chain joins TRBV11-3 to TRBJ2-5; perhaps TRBD1 as D (5 bases). The CDR3 consists of 14 residues. The germline CDR1 and CDR2 sequences are SGHNT and YENEEA. CDR3: CASSIDSAEETQYF. CDR3 coding DNA: TGTGCCAGCAGCATAGACAGCGCAGAAGAGACCCAGTACTTC.

The chain uses TRBV7-2 and TRBJ2-7, with 9 bases identical to TRBD1. The CDR3 is 15 residues long. Germline lookup yields CDR1 SGHTA and CDR2 FQGNSA. V dropped 4 bases and J dropped 3; count of bases not matched to a gene: 7. The chain's CDR3 is CASSWGQGSNYEQYF. CDR3 nucleotides: TGTGCCAGCAGCTGGGGACAGGGCTCAAACTACGAGCAGTACTTC.

The chain links TRBV6-4 to TRBJ1-5, with D perhaps TRBD1 (5 bases). This CDR3 has 14 amino acids. Germline lookup yields CDR1 MRHNA and CDR2 SNTAGT. The V end lost 3 bases, the J end lost 5 bases, and 11 bases lay between the germline ends. The CDR3 reads CASSESPGYQPQHF. As DNA, the CDR3 is TGTGCCAGCAGTGAAAGCCCAGGGTATCAGCCCCAGCATTTT.

Regarding this clonotype: A much larger clone lies one base from this, so it may be a read error. V gene TRBV6-5 combines with J gene TRBJ1-2; TRBD1 is a possible D gene (6 bases). The CDR3 extends over 15 amino acids. The germline CDR1 and CDR2 sequences are MNHEY and SVGAGI. The V gene lost 7 bases and the J gene lost 4 bases, with 19 bases spanning the gap. The CDR3 here is CASKREFRDIYGYTF. The CDR3 region has the DNA TGTGCCAGCAAGAGGGAATTCAGGGACATCTATGGCTACACCTTC.

To note about this clonotype: The junction differs from germline at one of its ends, possibly a read error. The genes are TRBV7-2 and TRBJ2-3; 7 nucleotides agree with TRBD1. The CDR3 contains 14 residues. Germline V gives CDR1 SGHTA, CDR2 FQGNSA. CDR3 nucleotide sequence: TGTGCCAGCAGCTTAGACTGGGGACAGAGAACACCGTGGTTT. Its translation is CASSLDWGQRTPWF. The complete variable domain, with remaining parts taken from reference TRBV7-2 and TRBJ2-3, reads GAGVSQSPSNKVTEKGKDVELRCDPISGHTALYWYRQSLGQGLEFLIYFQGNSAPDKSGLPSDRFSAERTGGSVSTLTIQRTQQEDSAVYLCASSLDWGQRTPWFGPGTRLTVL.

The gene calls are TRBV5-1 and TRBJ2-5; 7 nucleotides agree with TRBD1. Germline V gives CDR1 SGHRS, CDR2 YFSETQ. J lost 4 bases, V lost 1 base, and 7 bases had no gene match. The CDR3 consists of 15 residues. This CDR3 reads CASSLTDRALETQYF. The CDR3 DNA sequence: TGCGCCAGCAGCTTGACCGACAGGGCATTAGAGACCCAGTACTTC.

The chain is built from TRBV9 and TRBJ2-5; TRBD2 might be the D (7 bases). This CDR3 region has 14 residues. V was cut by 3 bases and J by 2 bases, with 11 bases left in between. Per the germline V gene, CDR1 is SGDLS and CDR2 is YYNGEE. The CDR3 is CASSEGGVQETQYF. CDR3 DNA sequence: TGTGCCAGCAGCGAAGGGGGGGTTCAAGAGACCCAGTACTTC.

In its sample, this clonotype was seen a few times. In this CDR3 the conserved last residue, phenylalanine or tryptophan, is missing, so a read error is likely. The limits of the CDR3 on the DNA are not certain, so only TCRdb's listed CDR3 is given. The J gene is TRBJ2-3, the V gene TRBV7-2; the table assigns TRBD2, which was not confirmed against the DNA. Germline CDR1 reads SGHTA; CDR2 reads FQGNSA. The CDR3 comprises 13 residues, both ends counted. CDR3: CASSWGGGSNYDY.

The gene calls are TRBV12-3 or TRBV12-4 and TRBJ2-6, with D tentatively TRBD2 (6 bases). This CDR3 contains 14 residues. V was pared by 2 bases and J by 9 bases, with 11 bases between. The CDR3 region has the DNA TGTGCCAGCAGTTTAAGGGGAGGTGTCAACGTCCTGACTTTC. It yields the protein CASSLRGGVNVLTF.

This clonotype was found a few times. The chain couples TRBV2 to TRBJ1-2, with D uncertain. Trimming pared 8 bases from V and 1 base from J, leaving 11 bases between. The CDR3 sequence is 13 residues long. CDR1 is SNHLY, CDR2 FYNNEI, per germline. The CDR3 spells CASSGGFNYGYTF. In nucleotides, the CDR3 is TGTGCCAGCTCGGGTGGTTTTAACTATGGCTACACCTTC.

The rearrangement joins TRBV7-9 to TRBJ2-7; 7 nucleotides agree with TRBD2. The germline gives CDR1 SEHNR, CDR2 FQNEAQ (reference sequence). Germline trimming cut 2 bases from V and 7 bases from J; bases unmatched to any gene: 14. The CDR3 runs 16 residues. In nucleotides, the CDR3 is TGTGCCAGCAGCTTACAAAGCAGCGGGGAGAGCGATGAGCAGTACGTC. Translating gives CASSLQSSGESDEQYV.

V and J are TRBV7-9 and TRBJ2-7, with 7 bases matching TRBD1. The germline CDR1 and CDR2 sequences are SEHNR and FQNEAQ (reference sequence). This CDR3 region has 18 residues. The trim removed 3 bases at V and 4 bases at J, leaving 18 bases unmatched. The CDR3 is CASSLHRGAPTRSYEQYV. The CDR3, as DNA: TGTGCCAGCAGCTTGCACAGGGGTGCTCCTACCCGCAGTTACGAGCAGTACGTC.

The rearrangement links TRBV10-3 to TRBJ2-1; D ambiguous. Germline V gene lookup returns CDR1 ENHRY and CDR2 SYGVKD. V lost 7 bases and J 8 bases, leaving 18 bases between the germline ends. The CDR3 spans 14 residues. The CDR3: CAIKPGSAEDEQFF. The CDR3 coding sequence is TGTGCCATCAAGCCGGGCAGCGCGGAAGATGAGCAGTTCTTC.

CDR3 sequence reads: CASSDTYEQYV. Written as DNA, the CDR3 is TGTGCCAGCAGCGATACCTACGAGCAGTACGTG. This rearrangement joins TRBV7-9 to TRBJ2-7; no definite D call. There are 11 residues in the CDR3. The V gene's germline CDR1 is SEHNR and CDR2 FQNEAQ (reference sequence).

This clonotype showed up just a few times. The V call is TRBV2, the J call TRBJ2-3, with D uncertain. Judging by the DNA end, TRBJ1-5 fits better; the J call may be wrong. The CDR3 runs 14 residues. CDR1 is SNHLY and CDR2 is FYNNEI in the germline V gene. The CDR3 here is CASSVSYSHQPQHF. As DNA, the CDR3 is TGTGCCAGCAGTGTCTCATATAGTCATCAGCCCCAGCATTTT.

The V gene is TRBV5-1, the J gene TRBJ2-7; TRBD2 matches 7 bases. The CDR3 extends over 14 amino acids. The V gene's germline CDR1 is SGHRS and CDR2 YFSETQ. J lost 5 bases, V lost 4 bases, and 9 bases had no gene match. DNA for the CDR3: TGCGCCAGCAGCCCTGTCGGGGGAGGGAACGAGCAGTACTTC. It codes for CASSPVGGGNEQYF.

This rearrangement joins TRBV7-6 to TRBJ1-2; weak D call: TRBD1 (6 bases). CDR3 length: 16 amino acids. Trimming shortened V by 2 bases and J by 10 bases, and 23 bases separated the two germline ends. The germline gives CDR1 SGHVS, CDR2 FNYEAQ. As DNA, the CDR3 is TGTGCCAGCAGCTTATATAGGGGGGGAACCGTCAATGACTACACCTTC. Residues: CASSLYRGGTVNDYTF.

The gene calls are TRBV7-2 and TRBJ2-3; TRBD1 or TRBD2 may be the D gene (6 bases each). CDR3 size: 13 residues. Per germline, CDR1 SGHTA and CDR2 FQGNSA. The V and J ends lost 8 bases and 10 bases respectively, with 19 bases between them. The CDR3 is CASGVGGTPAQYF. CDR3 nucleotide sequence: TGTGCCAGCGGCGTCGGGGGCACACCCGCGCAGTATTTT.

For this clonotype: A much larger clone sits a single nucleotide away, making a read error possible. The chain links TRBV5-4 to TRBJ2-3, with TRBD2 matching over 8 bases. This CDR3 comprises 12 residues. J lost 8 bases, V lost 4 bases, and 3 bases had no gene match. Germline-derived CDR1 and CDR2 are SGHNT and YYREEE (reference sequence). The CDR3 loop reads CASSVTSGTQYF. Written as DNA, the CDR3 is TGTGCCAGCAGCGTTACTAGCGGTACGCAGTATTTT.

With regard to this clonotype: One junction end disagrees with the germline gene, perhaps due to a read error. This chain connects TRBV7-8 to TRBJ1-2; no firm D call. CDR1 is SGHVS and CDR2 is FQNEAQ in the germline V gene. The CDR3 has 15 residues. The CDR3 sequence is CACSFHPGAAALSTF. The CDR3 nucleotides read TGTGCCTGCAGCTTTCATCCAGGCGCGGCAGCCCTTTCCACCTTC.

The rearrangement joins TRBV11-2 to TRBJ1-2; D gene ambiguous. Looked up from germline, CDR1 is SGHAT and CDR2 is FQNNGV. The ends were cut back, 5 bases at V and 5 bases at J, with 18 bases in the middle. The CDR3 has 15 residues. CDR3 DNA sequence: TGTGCCAGCAGCCGGCCGGAGTCGGGTATTTATGGCTACACCTTC. This gives the protein CASSRPESGIYGYTF.